Each of the 3 T cell receptor beta chains below was sequenced from the same sample in a study of response to subunit inactivated influenza vaccine. TCRdb fed the RT-PCR reads into MiXCR, producing one record per CDR3 protein. This sample has 650,000 to 700,000 distinct CDR3 sequences, with less than 20% found just once. The sample in question was PBMCs from blood, obtained about 12 days after vaccination. The receptors were gathered from a man aged 50-59 years who received an inactivated influenza vaccine.

This clonotype was found a few times. The chain couples TRBV27 to TRBJ2-1, with D possibly being TRBD2 (5 bases). The germline V gene has CDR1 MNHEY and CDR2 SMNVEV (reference sequence). V lost 3 bases and J 0 bases, leaving 6 bases between the germline ends. CDR3 length: 14 amino acids. The CDR3 coding sequence is TGTGCCAGCAGTTTGAGGGCCTCCTACAATGAGCAGTTCTTC. Protein product: CASSLRASYNEQFF.

This clonotype came up a few times. The chain employs TRBV2 and TRBJ1-5; 8 bases line up with TRBD1. After removal of 8 bases from V and 5 bases from J, the junction contained 11 bases not matched to a gene. Germline CDR1 SNHLY, CDR2 FYNNEI. This CDR3 contains 15 residues. This CDR3 reads CASGLRTGNDQPQHF. CDR3 DNA: TGTGCCAGCGGCCTAAGGACAGGGAACGATCAGCCCCAGCATTTT.

J is TRBJ2-5 and V is TRBV29-1; the D gene could be TRBD1 or TRBD2 (5 bases each). Per germline, CDR1 SQVTM and CDR2 ANQGSEA. V lost 4 bases, J lost 3 bases, and 18 bases lay in between. This CDR3 spans 15 amino acids. The CDR3 region is CSVVSTWDAEETQYF. CDR3 in DNA: TGCAGCGTTGTATCCACTTGGGACGCCGAAGAGACCCAGTACTTC. The full variable domain, rest sourced from reference TRBV29-1 and TRBJ2-5, is SAVISQKPSRDICQRGTSLTIQCQVDSQVTMMFWYRQQPGQSLTLIATANQGSEATYESGFVIDKFPISRPNLTFSTLTVSNMSPEDSSIYLCSVVSTWDAEETQYFGPGTRLLVL.